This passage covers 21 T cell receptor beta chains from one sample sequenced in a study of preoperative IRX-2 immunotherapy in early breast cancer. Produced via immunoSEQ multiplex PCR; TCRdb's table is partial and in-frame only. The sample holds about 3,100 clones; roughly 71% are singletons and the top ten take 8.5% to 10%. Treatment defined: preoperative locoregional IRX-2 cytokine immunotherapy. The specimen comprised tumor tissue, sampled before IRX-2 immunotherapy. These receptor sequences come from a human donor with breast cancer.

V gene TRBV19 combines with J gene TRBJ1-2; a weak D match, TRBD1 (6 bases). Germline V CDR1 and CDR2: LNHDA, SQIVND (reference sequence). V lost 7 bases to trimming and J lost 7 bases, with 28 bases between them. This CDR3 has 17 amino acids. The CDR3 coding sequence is TGTGCCAGTAAAACCTGGGGGACGCCAGGGGTTATCGCTGGCTACACCTTC. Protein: CASKTWGTPGVIAGYTF.

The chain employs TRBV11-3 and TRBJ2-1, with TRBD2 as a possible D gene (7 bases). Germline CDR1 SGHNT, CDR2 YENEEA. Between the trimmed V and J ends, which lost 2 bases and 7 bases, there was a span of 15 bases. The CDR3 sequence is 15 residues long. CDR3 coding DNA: TGTGCCAGCAGCTTATACCGGGGGGCTGAAAATGAGCAGTTCTTC. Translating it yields CASSLYRGAENEQFF. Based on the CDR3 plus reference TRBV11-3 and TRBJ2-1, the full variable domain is EAGVVQSPRYKIIEKKQPVAFWCNPISGHNTLYWYLQNLGQGPELLIRYENEEAVDDSQLPKDRFSAERLKGVDSTLKIQPAELGDSAVYLCASSLYRGAENEQFFGPGTRLTVL.

The CDR3 is CASTITGRGFTEAFF. Written as DNA, the CDR3 is TGTGCCAGCACCATTACAGGCAGGGGGTTCACTGAAGCTTTCTTT. The chain links TRBV11-3 to TRBJ1-1; 7 nucleotides agree with TRBD1. Per germline, CDR1 SGHNT and CDR2 YENEEA. After removal of 7 bases from V and 4 bases from J, the junction contained 12 bases not matched to a gene. The CDR3 is 15 residues long. The variable domain in full, with the rest retrieved from reference TRBV11-3 and TRBJ1-1, is EAGVVQSPRYKIIEKKQPVAFWCNPISGHNTLYWYLQNLGQGPELLIRYENEEAVDDSQLPKDRFSAERLKGVDSTLKIQPAELGDSAVYLCASTITGRGFTEAFFGQGTRLTVV.

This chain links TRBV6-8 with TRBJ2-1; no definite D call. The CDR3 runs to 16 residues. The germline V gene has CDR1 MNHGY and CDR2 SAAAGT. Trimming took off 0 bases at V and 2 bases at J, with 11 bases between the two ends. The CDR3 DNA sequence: TGTGCCAGCAGTTACTCCTGGGGTACTACCTACAATGAGCAGTTCTTC. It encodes CASSYSWGTTYNEQFF.

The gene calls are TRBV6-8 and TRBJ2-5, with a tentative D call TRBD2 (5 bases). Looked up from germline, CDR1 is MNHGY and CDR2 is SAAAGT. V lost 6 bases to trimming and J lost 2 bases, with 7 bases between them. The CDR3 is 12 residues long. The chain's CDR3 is CASRGVQETQYF. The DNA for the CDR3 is TGTGCCAGCAGGGGAGTTCAAGAGACCCAGTACTTC.

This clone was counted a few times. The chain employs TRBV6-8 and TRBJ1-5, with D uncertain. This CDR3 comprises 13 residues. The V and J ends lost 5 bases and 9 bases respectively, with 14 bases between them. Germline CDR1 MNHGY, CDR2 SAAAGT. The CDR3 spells CASSAGGGMPQHF. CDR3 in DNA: TGTGCCAGCAGTGCTGGAGGAGGGATGCCCCAGCATTTT.

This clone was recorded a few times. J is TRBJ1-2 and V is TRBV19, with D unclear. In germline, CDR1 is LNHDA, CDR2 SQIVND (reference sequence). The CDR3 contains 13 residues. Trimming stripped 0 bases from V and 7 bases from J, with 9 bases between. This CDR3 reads CASSIDRLSGYTF. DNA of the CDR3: TGTGCCAGTAGTATAGATCGTTTGTCTGGCTACACCTTC. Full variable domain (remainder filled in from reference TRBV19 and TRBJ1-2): DGGITQSPKYLFRKEGQNVTLSCEQNLNHDAMYWYRQDPGQGLRLIYYSQIVNDFQKGDIAEGYSVSREKKESFPLTVTSAQKNPTAFYLCASSIDRLSGYTFGSGTRLTVV.

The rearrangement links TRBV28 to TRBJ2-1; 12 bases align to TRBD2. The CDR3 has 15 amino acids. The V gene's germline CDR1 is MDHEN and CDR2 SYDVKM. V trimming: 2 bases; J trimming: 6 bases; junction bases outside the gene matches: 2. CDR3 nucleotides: TGTGCCAGCAGTTTACGACTAGCGGGAGTCAATGAGCAGTTCTTC. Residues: CASSLRLAGVNEQFF.

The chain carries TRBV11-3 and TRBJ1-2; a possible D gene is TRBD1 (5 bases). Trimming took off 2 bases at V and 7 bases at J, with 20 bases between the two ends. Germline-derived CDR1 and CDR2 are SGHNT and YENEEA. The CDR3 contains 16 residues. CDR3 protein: CASSLMGGEGRGGYTF. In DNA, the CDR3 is TGTGCCAGCAGCTTAATGGGCGGCGAGGGACGCGGTGGCTACACCTTC. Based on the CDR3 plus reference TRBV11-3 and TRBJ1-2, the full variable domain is EAGVVQSPRYKIIEKKQPVAFWCNPISGHNTLYWYLQNLGQGPELLIRYENEEAVDDSQLPKDRFSAERLKGVDSTLKIQPAELGDSAVYLCASSLMGGEGRGGYTFGSGTRLTVV.

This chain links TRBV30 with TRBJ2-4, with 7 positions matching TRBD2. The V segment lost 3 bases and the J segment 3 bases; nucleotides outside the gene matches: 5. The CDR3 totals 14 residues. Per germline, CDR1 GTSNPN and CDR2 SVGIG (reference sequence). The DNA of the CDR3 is TGTGCCTGGAGGGTCCCGGGGGGCAAAAACATTCAGTACTTC. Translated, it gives CAWRVPGGKNIQYF.

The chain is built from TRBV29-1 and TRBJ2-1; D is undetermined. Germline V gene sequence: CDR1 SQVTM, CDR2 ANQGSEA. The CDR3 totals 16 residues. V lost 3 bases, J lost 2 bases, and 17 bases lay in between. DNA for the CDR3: TGCAGCGTTGAGGGTTACTCCCCCCTCGCCTACAATGAGCAGTTCTTC. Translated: CSVEGYSPLAYNEQFF.

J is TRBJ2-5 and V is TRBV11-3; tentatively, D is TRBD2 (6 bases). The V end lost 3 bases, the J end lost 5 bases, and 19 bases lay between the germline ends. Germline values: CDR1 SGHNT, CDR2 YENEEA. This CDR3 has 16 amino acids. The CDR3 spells CASSFGGVRGIETQYF. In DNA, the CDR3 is TGTGCCAGCAGCTTTGGCGGGGTACGCGGGATCGAGACCCAGTACTTC.

CDR3 bases: TGTGCCAGCAGCTTAACGTTATTGGGGGGCGCCGGGGAGCTGTTTTTT. Its translation: CASSLTLLGGAGELFF. V and J are TRBV11-3 and TRBJ2-2; D tentatively fits TRBD1 or TRBD2 (6 bases each). The length of the CDR3 is 16 residues. CDR1 and CDR2 (germline): SGHNT, YENEEA. Trimming pared 2 bases from V and 6 bases from J, leaving 16 bases between.

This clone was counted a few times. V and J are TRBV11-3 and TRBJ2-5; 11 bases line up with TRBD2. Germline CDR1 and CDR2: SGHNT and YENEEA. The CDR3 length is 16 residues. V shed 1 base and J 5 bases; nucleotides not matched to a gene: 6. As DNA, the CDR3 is TGTGCCAGCAGCTTAGGGGTAGCGGGAGGGTTGGAGACCCAGTACTTC. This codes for CASSLGVAGGLETQYF. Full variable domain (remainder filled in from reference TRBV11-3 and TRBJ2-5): EAGVVQSPRYKIIEKKQPVAFWCNPISGHNTLYWYLQNLGQGPELLIRYENEEAVDDSQLPKDRFSAERLKGVDSTLKIQPAELGDSAVYLCASSLGVAGGLETQYFGPGTRLLVL.

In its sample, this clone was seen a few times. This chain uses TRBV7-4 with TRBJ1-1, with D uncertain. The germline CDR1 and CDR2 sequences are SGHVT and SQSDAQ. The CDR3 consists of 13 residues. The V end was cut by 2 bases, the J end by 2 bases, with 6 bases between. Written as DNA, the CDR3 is TGTGCCAGCAGCTTAACGTCAAACACTGAAGCTTTCTTT. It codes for CASSLTSNTEAFF. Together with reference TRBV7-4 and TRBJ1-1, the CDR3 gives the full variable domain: GAGVSQSPRYKVAKRGRDVALRCDSISGHVTLYWYRQTLGQGSEVLTYSQSDAQRDKSGRPSGRFSAERPERSVSTLKIQRTEQGDSAVYLCASSLTSNTEAFFGQGTRLTVV.

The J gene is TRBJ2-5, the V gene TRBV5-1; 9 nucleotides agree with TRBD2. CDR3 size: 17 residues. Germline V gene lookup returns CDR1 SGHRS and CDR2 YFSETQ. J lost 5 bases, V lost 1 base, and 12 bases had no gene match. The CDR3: CASSLIVAGGLGETQYF. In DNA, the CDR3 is TGCGCCAGCAGCTTGATAGTCGCGGGGGGGCTCGGTGAGACCCAGTACTTC.

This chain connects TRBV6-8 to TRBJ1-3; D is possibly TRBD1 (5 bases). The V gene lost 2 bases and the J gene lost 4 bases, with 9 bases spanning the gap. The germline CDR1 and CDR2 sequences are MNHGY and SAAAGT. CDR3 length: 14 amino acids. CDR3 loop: CASSYGPGGNTIYF. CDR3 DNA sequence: TGTGCCAGCAGTTACGGGCCAGGGGGAAACACCATATATTTT.

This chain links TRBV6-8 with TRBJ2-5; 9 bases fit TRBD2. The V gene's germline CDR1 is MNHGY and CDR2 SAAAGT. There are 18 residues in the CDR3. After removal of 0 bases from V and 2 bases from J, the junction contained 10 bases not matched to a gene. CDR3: CASSYSPRVAGGQETQYF. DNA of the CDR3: TGTGCCAGCAGTTACTCCCCCCGTGTGGCGGGGGGGCAAGAGACCCAGTACTTC.

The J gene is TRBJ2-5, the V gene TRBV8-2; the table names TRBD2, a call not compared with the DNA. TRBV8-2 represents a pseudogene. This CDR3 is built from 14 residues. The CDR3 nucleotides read TGTGCCAGCAGTCCCCCGGGGGGGCGAGAGACCCAGTACTTC. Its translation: CASSPPGGRETQYF.

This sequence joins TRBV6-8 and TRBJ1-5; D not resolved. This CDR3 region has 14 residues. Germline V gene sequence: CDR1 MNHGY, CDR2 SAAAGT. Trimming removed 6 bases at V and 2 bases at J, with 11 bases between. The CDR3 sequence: CASREGMGNQPQHF. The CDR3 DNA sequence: TGTGCCAGCAGGGAAGGGATGGGCAATCAGCCCCAGCATTTT.

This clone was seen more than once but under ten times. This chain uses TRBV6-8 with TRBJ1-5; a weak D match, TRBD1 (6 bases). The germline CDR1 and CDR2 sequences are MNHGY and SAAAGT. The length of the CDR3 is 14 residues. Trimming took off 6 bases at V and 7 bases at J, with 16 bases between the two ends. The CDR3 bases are TGTGCCAGCAGAAGTAAGGGAGGGGGACAGCCCCAGCATTTT. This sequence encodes CASRSKGGGQPQHF.